This entry lists 14 T cell receptor beta chains sequenced from one sample in a study of blood T cell repertoires in COVID-19. Assay: immunoSEQ multiplex PCR; the TCRdb copy retains only in-frame clones and omits some. This table holds about 130,000 clones, about four fifths found once. The sample taken for sequencing was peripheral blood. The receptors originated from a man in his forties with active or convalescent COVID-19.

This chain links TRBV6-5 with TRBJ1-2; weak D call: TRBD1 (6 bases). The CDR3 has 13 amino acids. V lost 7 bases, J lost 4 bases, and 13 bases lay in between. Looked up from germline, CDR1 is MNHEY and CDR2 is SVGAGI. Here the CDR3 reads CASKVDSIYGYTF. The CDR3 coding sequence is TGTGCCAGCAAGGTGGACAGCATCTATGGCTACACCTTC.

The chain is built from TRBV12-5 and TRBJ2-7, with 9 bases that match TRBD1. The trim removed 5 bases at V and 3 bases at J, leaving 2 bases unmatched. CDR1 and CDR2 (germline): LGHNT, FRNRAP. This CDR3 comprises 13 residues. CDR3 in amino acids: CASGTGQGYEQYF. The CDR3 bases are TGTGCTAGTGGTACGGGACAGGGCTACGAGCAGTACTTC.

The rearrangement links TRBV5-4 to TRBJ1-2, with a weak D call TRBD1 (5 bases). Germline V gives CDR1 SGHNT, CDR2 YYREEE (reference sequence). CDR3 size: 14 residues. Trimming pared 4 bases from V and 9 bases from J, leaving 19 bases between. In DNA, the CDR3 is TGTGCCAGCAGCGGCCAAGGGCAGGGTAGACGCTACACCTTC. Amino acids: CASSGQGQGRRYTF. Together with reference TRBV5-4 and TRBJ1-2, the CDR3 gives the full variable domain: ETGVTQSPTHLIKTRGQQVTLRCSSQSGHNTVSWYQQALGQGPQFIFQYYREEENGRGNFPPRFSGLQFPNYSSELNVNALELDDSALYLCASSGQGQGRRYTFGSGTRLTVV.

The chain uses TRBV19 and TRBJ1-1; 10 bases are shared with TRBD1. Losses at the gene ends were 5 bases for V and 4 bases for J; bases not matched to a gene: 4. Germline values: CDR1 LNHDA, CDR2 SQIVND (reference sequence). The CDR3 is 14 amino acids. CDR3 bases: TGTGCCAGTAGTCCACGGACAGGGGGCACTGAAGCTTTCTTT. Amino acids: CASSPRTGGTEAFF.

This rearrangement joins TRBV5-1 to TRBJ2-2, with unresolved D. Germline V gene sequence: CDR1 SGHRS, CDR2 YFSETQ. V was clipped by 0 bases and J by 4 bases, with 4 bases between them. There are 13 residues in the CDR3. CDR3 DNA sequence: TGCGCCAGCAGCTTGGTCCTCACCGGGGAGCTGTTTTTT. Its protein product is CASSLVLTGELFF.

The chain links TRBV11-2 to TRBJ1-2; D remains ambiguous. Germline-derived CDR1 and CDR2 are SGHAT and FQNNGV. The V end was cut by 5 bases, the J end by 4 bases, with 11 bases between. The CDR3 is made up of 13 amino acids. CDR3 sequence reads: CASSPGPIYGYTF. In DNA, the CDR3 is TGTGCCAGCAGCCCTGGGCCGATCTATGGCTACACCTTC.

This chain connects TRBV12-3 or TRBV12-4 to TRBJ1-5; maybe TRBD1 (5 bases). Trimming pared 3 bases from V and 7 bases from J, leaving 7 bases between. The CDR3 is made up of 12 amino acids. The DNA of the CDR3 is TGTGCCAGCAGTTTCGGGGGACAGCCCCAGCATTTT. This translates into CASSFGGQPQHF.

The chain has TRBV7-2 and TRBJ2-4; tentative D call: TRBD2 (5 bases). The V end lost 3 bases, the J end lost 3 bases, and 9 bases lay between the germline ends. The CDR3 consists of 14 residues. Germline CDR1 and CDR2: SGHTA and FQGNSA. The CDR3 DNA reads TGTGCCAGCAGCTTTGATCGGGGCAAAAACATTCAGTACTTC. It codes for CASSFDRGKNIQYF.

This rearrangement joins TRBV6-5 to TRBJ2-7; 8 positions agree with TRBD1. V was pared by 0 bases and J by 3 bases, with 7 bases of the junction left unmatched. Looked up from germline, CDR1 is MNHEY and CDR2 is SVGAGI. The CDR3 is 16 residues long. CDR3 region: CASSYSYRGRSYEQYF. The DNA for the CDR3 is TGTGCCAGCAGTTACTCGTACAGGGGGAGAAGCTACGAGCAGTACTTC.

V gene TRBV2 combines with J gene TRBJ2-2, with 7 bases that match TRBD1. J lost 2 bases, V lost 7 bases, and 4 bases had no gene match. Looked up from germline, CDR1 is SNHLY and CDR2 is FYNNEI. This CDR3 is 14 amino acids long. The CDR3 sequence is CASNRDSNTGELFF. The CDR3, as DNA: TGTGCCAGCAACCGGGACAGTAACACCGGGGAGCTGTTTTTT. The variable domain in full, with the rest retrieved from reference TRBV2 and TRBJ2-2, is EPEVTQTPSHQVTQMGQEVILRCVPISNHLYFYWYRQILGQKVEFLVSFYNNEISEKSEIFDDQFSVERPDGSNFTLKIRSTKLEDSAMYFCASNRDSNTGELFFGEGSRLTVL.

CDR3 coding DNA: TGTGCCAGCAGTAAGACAGGGGCCTGGGGGAACACTGAAGCTTTCTTT. Amino acids: CASSKTGAWGNTEAFF. V and J are TRBV2 and TRBJ1-1; 8 bases match TRBD1. CDR1 is SNHLY and CDR2 is FYNNEI in the germline V gene. The junction had 9 bases not matched to a gene; V was cut back by 5 bases and J by 1 base. This CDR3 is 16 amino acids long.

The rearrangement uses TRBV6-2 or TRBV6-3 and TRBJ1-3; D unclear. The CDR3 totals 16 residues. Trimming stripped 6 bases from V and 2 bases from J, with 17 bases between. Germline CDR1 and CDR2: MNHEY and SVGEGT. CDR3: CASSPLTRGAGNTIYF. The CDR3 bases are TGTGCCAGCAGCCCTCTTACCCGGGGAGCTGGAAACACCATATATTTT.

This chain joins TRBV2 and TRBJ2-3; 7 bases match TRBD2. CDR1 is SNHLY, CDR2 FYNNEI, per germline. With V trimmed by 8 bases and J by 2 bases, 7 bases remained unmatched. The CDR3 is 14 residues long. CDR3 nucleotides: TGTGCCAGCGCACCGGGACTAACCACAGATACGCAGTATTTT. This gives the protein CASAPGLTTDTQYF.

The V call is TRBV6-2 or TRBV6-3, the J call TRBJ1-5, with 7 positions matching TRBD1. With V trimmed by 0 bases and J by 1 base, 6 bases remained unmatched. Per the germline V gene, CDR1 is MNHEY and CDR2 is SVGEGT. CDR3 size: 17 residues. Here the CDR3 DNA reads TGTGCCAGCAGTTACTCACAGGGGTCGGGGAGCAATCAGCCCCAGCATTTT. It encodes CASSYSQGSGSNQPQHF.